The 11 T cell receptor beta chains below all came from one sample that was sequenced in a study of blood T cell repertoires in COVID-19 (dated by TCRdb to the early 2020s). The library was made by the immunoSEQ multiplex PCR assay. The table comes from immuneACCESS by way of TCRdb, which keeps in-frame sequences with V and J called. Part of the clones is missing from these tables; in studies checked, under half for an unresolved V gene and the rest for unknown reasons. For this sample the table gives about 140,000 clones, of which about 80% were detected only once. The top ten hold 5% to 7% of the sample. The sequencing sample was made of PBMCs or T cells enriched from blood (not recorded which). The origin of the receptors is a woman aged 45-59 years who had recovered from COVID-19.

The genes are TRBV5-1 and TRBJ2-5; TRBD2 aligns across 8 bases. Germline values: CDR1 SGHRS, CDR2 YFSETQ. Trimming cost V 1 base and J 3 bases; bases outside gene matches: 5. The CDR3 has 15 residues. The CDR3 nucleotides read TGCGCCAGCAGCTTGTTTCCGACTAGCGAAGAGACCCAGTACTTC. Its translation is CASSLFPTSEETQYF.

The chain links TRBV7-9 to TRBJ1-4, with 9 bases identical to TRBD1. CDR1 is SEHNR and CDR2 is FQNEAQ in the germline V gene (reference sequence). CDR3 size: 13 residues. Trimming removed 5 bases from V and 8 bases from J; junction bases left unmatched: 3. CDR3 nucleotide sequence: TGTGCCAGCAGCGCCGGGACAGGGGAAAAACTGTTTTTT. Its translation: CASSAGTGEKLFF.

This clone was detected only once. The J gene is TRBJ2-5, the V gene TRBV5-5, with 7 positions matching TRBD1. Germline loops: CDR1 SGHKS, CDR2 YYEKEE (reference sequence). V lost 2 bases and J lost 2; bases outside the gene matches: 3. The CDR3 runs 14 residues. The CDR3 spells CASSLRTGQETQYF. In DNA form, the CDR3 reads TGTGCCAGCAGCTTACGGACAGGACAAGAGACCCAGTACTTC.

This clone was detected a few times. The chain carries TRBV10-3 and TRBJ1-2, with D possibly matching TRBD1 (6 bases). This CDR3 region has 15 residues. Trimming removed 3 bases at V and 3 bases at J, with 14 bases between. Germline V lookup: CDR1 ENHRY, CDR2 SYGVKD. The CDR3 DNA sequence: TGTGCCATCAGTGATGCGGGCGGGGGCGACTATGGCTACACCTTC. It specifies CAISDAGGGDYGYTF.

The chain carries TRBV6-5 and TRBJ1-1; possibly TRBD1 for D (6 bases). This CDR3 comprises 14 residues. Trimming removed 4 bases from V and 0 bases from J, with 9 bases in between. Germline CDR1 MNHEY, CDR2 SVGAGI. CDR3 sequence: CASSSGQLNTEAFF. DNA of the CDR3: TGTGCCAGCAGTTCCGGACAGCTGAACACTGAAGCTTTCTTT.

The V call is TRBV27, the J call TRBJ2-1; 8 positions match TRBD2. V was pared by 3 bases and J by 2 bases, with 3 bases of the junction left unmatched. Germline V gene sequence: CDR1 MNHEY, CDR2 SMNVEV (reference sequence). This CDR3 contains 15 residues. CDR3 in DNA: TGTGCCAGCAGTTTCGGGGGGGCTACCTACAATGAGCAGTTCTTC. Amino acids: CASSFGGATYNEQFF.

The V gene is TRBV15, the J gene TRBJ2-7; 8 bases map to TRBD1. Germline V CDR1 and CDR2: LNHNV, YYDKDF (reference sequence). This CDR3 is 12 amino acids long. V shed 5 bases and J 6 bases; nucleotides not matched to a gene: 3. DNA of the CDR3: TGTGCCACCAGCGACAGGGGAGGCGAGCAGTACTTC. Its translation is CATSDRGGEQYF.

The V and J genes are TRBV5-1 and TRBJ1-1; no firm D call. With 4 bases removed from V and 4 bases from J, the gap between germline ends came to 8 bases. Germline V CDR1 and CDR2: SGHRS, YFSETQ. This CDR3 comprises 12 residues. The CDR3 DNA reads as TGCGCCAGCAGCATCGAGAGCACTGAAGCTTTCTTT. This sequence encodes CASSIESTEAFF.

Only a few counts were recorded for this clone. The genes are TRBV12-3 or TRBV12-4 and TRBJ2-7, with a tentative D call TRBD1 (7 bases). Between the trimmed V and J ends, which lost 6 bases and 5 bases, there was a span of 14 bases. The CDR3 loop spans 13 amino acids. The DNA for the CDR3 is TGTGCCAGCAGATACACAGGGGAGGACGAGCAGTACGTC. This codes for CASRYTGEDEQYV.

CDR3 DNA sequence: TGTGCCAGCAGTAGCCCAGGTGCTAACTATGGCTACACCTTC. This codes for CASSSPGANYGYTF. This rearrangement joins TRBV27 to TRBJ1-2; D is unresolved. CDR3 length: 14 amino acids. Trimming stripped 5 bases from V and 0 bases from J, with 10 bases between. CDR1 and CDR2 (germline): MNHEY, SMNVEV (reference sequence).

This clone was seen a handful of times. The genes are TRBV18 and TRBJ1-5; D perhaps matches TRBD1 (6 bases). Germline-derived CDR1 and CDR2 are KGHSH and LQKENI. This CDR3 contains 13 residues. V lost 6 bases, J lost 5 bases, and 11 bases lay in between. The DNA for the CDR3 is TGTGCCAGCTCGGTTAACAGGGATCAGCCCCAGCATTTT. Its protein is CASSVNRDQPQHF.